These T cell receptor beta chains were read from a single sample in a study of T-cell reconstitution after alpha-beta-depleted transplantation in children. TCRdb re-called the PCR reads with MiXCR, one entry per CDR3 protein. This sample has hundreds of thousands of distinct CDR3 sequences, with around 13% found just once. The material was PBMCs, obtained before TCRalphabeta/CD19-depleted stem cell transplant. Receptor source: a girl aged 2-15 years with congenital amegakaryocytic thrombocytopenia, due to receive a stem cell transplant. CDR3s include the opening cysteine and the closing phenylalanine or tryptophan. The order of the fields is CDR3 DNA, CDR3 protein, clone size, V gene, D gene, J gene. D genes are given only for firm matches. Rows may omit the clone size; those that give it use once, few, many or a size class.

DNA: TGCGCCAGCAGCTTGGGAGGGGGGAAGGTTGAGCAGTTCTTC; CDR3: CASSLGGGKVEQFF; size: many; V: TRBV5-1; D: -; J: TRBJ2-1
DNA: TGTGCCAGCAGTACCCAGGCGGATGAAGTAGATACGCAGTATTTT; CDR3: CASSTQADEVDTQYF; size: many; V: TRBV28; D: -; J: TRBJ2-3
DNA: TGCAGTGCTAGAGACCGACTAGCCCCGAGGAATATCGAGCAGTACTTC; CDR3: CSARDRLAPRNIEQYF; size: few; V: TRBV20-1; D: TRBD2; J: TRBJ2-7
DNA: TGTGCCAGCAGCCAACCTGGGACTAGCGGGAGTTACGAGCAGTACTTC; CDR3: CASSQPGTSGSYEQYF; size: few; V: TRBV14; D: TRBD2; J: TRBJ2-7
DNA: TGTGCCAGCAGCATTGGGACTGAGCAGTTCTTC; CDR3: CASSIGTEQFF; size: -; V: TRBV7-8; D: -; J: TRBJ2-1
DNA: TGTGCCAGCAGCCCGGACAGAAGCAATCAGCCCCAGCATTTT; CDR3: CASSPDRSNQPQHF; size: -; V: TRBV28; D: -; J: TRBJ1-5
DNA: TGCAGTGCCGGCGGACTAGCGGACTACAATGAGCAGTTCTTC; CDR3: CSAGGLADYNEQFF; size: many; V: TRBV20-1; D: TRBD2; J: TRBJ2-1
DNA: TGCAGTGGTGAGACTTACAATGAGCAGTTCTTC; CDR3: CSGETYNEQFF; size: -; V: TRBV20-1; D: -; J: TRBJ2-1
DNA: TGCAGCGTTGTGTTAGGCGGGGGGAGGGGAGAGACCCAGTACTTC; CDR3: CSVVLGGGRGETQYF; size: -; V: TRBV29-1; D: TRBD2; J: TRBJ2-5
DNA: TGTGCCATCGGTGATACTAGCGGGAGGCCCCGACCGAACACCGGGGAGCTGTTTTTT; CDR3: CAIGDTSGRPRPNTGELFF; size: few; V: TRBV10-3; D: TRBD2; J: TRBJ2-2
DNA: TGTGCCAGCAGCTTAAGCCCGGGAACCTACAATGAGCAGTTCTTC; CDR3: CASSLSPGTYNEQFF; size: many; V: TRBV7-2; D: -; J: TRBJ2-1
DNA: TGCAGCGTTGTAGGGACTAGCGGCCCCACACATTCCTACGAGCAGTACTTC; CDR3: CSVVGTSGPTHSYEQYF; size: many; V: TRBV29-1; D: TRBD2; J: TRBJ2-7
DNA: TGCAGTGCCTACGAGGACAGTATCGGGGAGCTGTTTTTT; CDR3: CSAYEDSIGELFF; size: many; V: TRBV20-1; D: -; J: TRBJ2-2
DNA: TGCAGTGCTAAGGCAACTAGCAATCAGCCCCAGCATTTT; CDR3: CSAKATSNQPQHF; size: many; V: TRBV20-1; D: -; J: TRBJ1-5
DNA: TGCGCCAGCAGCTCAATAGCGGGAGAGGTTGGAGATACGCAGTGTTTT; CDR3: CASSSIAGEVGDTQCF; size: -; V: TRBV5-1; D: TRBD2; J: TRBJ2-3
DNA: TGCGCCAGCAGACTCGGGAACACCATATATTTT; CDR3: CASRLGNTIYF; size: many; V: TRBV5-1; D: -; J: TRBJ1-3
DNA: TGTGCCAGCAGTCAAAACGGGCGGGCTAGCGACACCGGGGAGCTGTTTTTT; CDR3: CASSQNGRASDTGELFF; size: few; V: TRBV7-2; D: -; J: TRBJ2-2
DNA: TGTGCCAGCAGCTCCCTTCTGGCGGGAGCCACCGGGGAGCTGTTTTTT; CDR3: CASSSLLAGATGELFF; size: many; V: TRBV7-9; D: TRBD2; J: TRBJ2-2
DNA: TGCAGCGTTCCAACACAGGGTGCTACCTATGGCTACACCTTC; CDR3: CSVPTQGATYGYTF; size: few; V: TRBV29-1; D: -; J: TRBJ1-2
DNA: TGTGCCAGCAGCACCGCTAAAGGAGGCCCGACTAGCGGAGACCACTACGAGCAGTACTTC; CDR3: CASSTAKGGPTSGDHYEQYF; size: -; V: TRBV11-1; D: TRBD2; J: TRBJ2-7
DNA: TGTGCCAGCAACGGGGGCGGACAGGGCGGAAATGAAAAACTGTTTTTT; CDR3: CASNGGGQGGNEKLFF; size: -; V: TRBV28; D: TRBD1; J: TRBJ1-4
DNA: TGTGCCAGCAGTCATTATGGAAGGGCGGACTTC; CDR3: CASSHYGRADF; size: few; V: TRBV2; D: -; J: TRBJ2-4
DNA: TGCAGCGTTGAATACAGGGGGCGCGGCTACACCTTC; CDR3: CSVEYRGRGYTF; size: -; V: TRBV29-1; D: TRBD1; J: TRBJ1-2
DNA: TGCAGTGCTAGAGCCCTGAACCCGGGACTAGCAAAATCTCTCCCAGGCGAGCAGTACTTC; CDR3: CSARALNPGLAKSLPGEQYF; size: -; V: TRBV20-1; D: TRBD2; J: TRBJ2-7
DNA: TGTGCCAGCAGTCCCCGCAATATGGCGGGAGTAGATACGCAGTATTTT; CDR3: CASSPRNMAGVDTQYF; size: few; V: TRBV12-3/TRBV12-4; D: TRBD2; J: TRBJ2-3
DNA: TGCAGTGCTAGAAGGGGACTAGCGGGAGCGTGGATAACCAATGAGCAGTTCTTC; CDR3: CSARRGLAGAWITNEQFF; size: many; V: TRBV20-1; D: TRBD2; J: TRBJ2-1
DNA: TGTGCCAGCAGTTCCCCCGGGGGCGCTACTAATGAAAAACTGTTTTTT; CDR3: CASSSPGGATNEKLFF; size: few; V: TRBV28; D: -; J: TRBJ1-4
DNA: TGCGCCAGCAGCTTGGAACCGGGGAAGGAGACCCAGTACTTC; CDR3: CASSLEPGKETQYF; size: many; V: TRBV5-1; D: -; J: TRBJ2-5
DNA: TGTGCCAGCAGCATCGGGACAGTTGACTACAATGAGCAGTTCTTC; CDR3: CASSIGTVDYNEQFF; size: many; V: TRBV7-8; D: TRBD1; J: TRBJ2-1
DNA: TGTGCCAGCAGTTTAGCGCTCCTAAATCAGCCCCAGCATTTT; CDR3: CASSLALLNQPQHF; size: many; V: TRBV12-3/TRBV12-4; D: -; J: TRBJ1-5
DNA: TGTGCCAGCAGCCCATTTGGAGGGATGGGATACGAGCAGTACTTC; CDR3: CASSPFGGMGYEQYF; size: many; V: TRBV7-2; D: -; J: TRBJ2-7
DNA: TGTGCCAGCAGCTCCCTAACAGGGGACGGCTACACCTTC; CDR3: CASSSLTGDGYTF; size: -; V: TRBV7-8; D: TRBD1; J: TRBJ1-2
DNA: TGTGCCAGCAGTTCGGGACAGCTTGGAAACACCATATATTTT; CDR3: CASSSGQLGNTIYF; size: many; V: TRBV7-9; D: TRBD1; J: TRBJ1-3
DNA: TGTGCCAGCAGTTTAAACCAGGGCACCGGGGAGCTGTTTTTT; CDR3: CASSLNQGTGELFF; size: many; V: TRBV12-3/TRBV12-4; D: -; J: TRBJ2-2
DNA: TGTGCCAGCAGTTTAGAAGGGGGTTATAGCAATCAGCCCCAGCATTTT; CDR3: CASSLEGGYSNQPQHF; size: -; V: TRBV12-3/TRBV12-4; D: -; J: TRBJ1-5
DNA: TGTGCCAGCTTGTCGGGACTAGCGGGGCTCAATGAGCAGTTCTTC; CDR3: CASLSGLAGLNEQFF; size: many; V: TRBV11-2; D: TRBD2; J: TRBJ2-1
DNA: TGTGCCAGCAGCACAGGACTGGGCTCAGATACGCAGTATTTT; CDR3: CASSTGLGSDTQYF; size: few; V: TRBV3-1; D: -; J: TRBJ2-3
DNA: TGTGCCAGCAGCCTCCGGGACTTAGACAATGAGCAGTTCTTC; CDR3: CASSLRDLDNEQFF; size: few; V: TRBV13; D: -; J: TRBJ2-1
DNA: TGTGCCAGCAGCTCACGACTGGTGGTGGATACGCAGTATTTT; CDR3: CASSSRLVVDTQYF; size: -; V: TRBV3-1; D: -; J: TRBJ2-3
DNA: TGTGCCAGCAGTGTGGACAGGGGGAGGAACACCATATATTTT; CDR3: CASSVDRGRNTIYF; size: many; V: TRBV12-3/TRBV12-4; D: TRBD1; J: TRBJ1-3
DNA: TGCAGTGCTAGAGATCGCGGTACTAGCGGGAGAATGTACGAGCAGTACTTC; CDR3: CSARDRGTSGRMYEQYF; size: many; V: TRBV20-1; D: TRBD2; J: TRBJ2-7
DNA: TGCAGCGTTAGCCAGGGGCTCCAAGAGACCCAGTACTTC; CDR3: CSVSQGLQETQYF; size: few; V: TRBV29-1; D: -; J: TRBJ2-5
DNA: TGCAGTGCTAGGTCTGGTAAACCGGGACTAGCCCTCTTCGAGCAGTTCTTC; CDR3: CSARSGKPGLALFEQFF; size: many; V: TRBV20-1; D: TRBD2; J: TRBJ2-1
DNA: TGTGCCAGCAGCTTAGCGCCGGGGGTAGCGGGAGTCTTTCGTTCTGAGCAGTTCTTC; CDR3: CASSLAPGVAGVFRSEQFF; size: -; V: TRBV7-6; D: TRBD2; J: TRBJ2-1
DNA: TGCAGCGAGGCGACTAGCGGGAGCTACAATGAGCAGTTCTTC; CDR3: CSEATSGSYNEQFF; size: -; V: TRBV29-1; D: TRBD2; J: TRBJ2-1
DNA: TGTGCCACCAGTGAAACCGGGAAGAAAGAGACCCAGTACTTC; CDR3: CATSETGKKETQYF; size: -; V: TRBV24-1; D: -; J: TRBJ2-5
DNA: TGTGCCATCAGTGAGCCCGCGACAGGGCCTTCCTACAATGAGCAGTTCTTC; CDR3: CAISEPATGPSYNEQFF; size: many; V: TRBV10-3; D: TRBD1; J: TRBJ2-1
DNA: TGTGCCAGCAGCCTTGGATCCCTAGCGGGGCTATTCCCCTACAATGAGCAGTTCTTC; CDR3: CASSLGSLAGLFPYNEQFF; size: -; V: TRBV3-1; D: TRBD2; J: TRBJ2-1
DNA: TGTGCCAGCAGCCAACGAGCAGGGGGAACCTCTTATTCTACTGAAGCTTTCTTT; CDR3: CASSQRAGGTSYSTEAFF; size: many; V: TRBV5-6; D: TRBD1; J: TRBJ1-1
DNA: TGTGCCAGCAGTTACTGGTTGGGACTACCTGGGAATGAGCAGTTCTTC; CDR3: CASSYWLGLPGNEQFF; size: many; V: TRBV6-5; D: TRBD2; J: TRBJ2-1
DNA: TGCGCCAGCAGCCCTCCGAAATCTCCCATAGCGGTTCCATCCTACGAGCAGTACTTC; CDR3: CASSPPKSPIAVPSYEQYF; size: -; V: TRBV10-1; D: -; J: TRBJ2-7
DNA: TGTGCCAGCAGCCGGGACAGGGTCGTGACTGAAGCTTTCTTT; CDR3: CASSRDRVVTEAFF; size: many; V: TRBV6-1; D: TRBD1; J: TRBJ1-1
DNA: TGTGCCAGCAGTTACGCCGCGACTAGAACAGATACGCAGTATTTT; CDR3: CASSYAATRTDTQYF; size: once; V: TRBV6-5; D: -; J: TRBJ2-3
DNA: TGCGCCAGCAGCTTGGATATTCGAGGATACGAGCAGTACTTC; CDR3: CASSLDIRGYEQYF; size: many; V: TRBV5-1; D: -; J: TRBJ2-7
DNA: TGCAGCGTTGAAGATCCCGGCTATGGCTACACCTTC; CDR3: CSVEDPGYGYTF; size: many; V: TRBV29-1; D: -; J: TRBJ1-2
DNA: TGCGCCAGCACCGATTTGACAGGGCCGACTTACGAGCAGTACTTC; CDR3: CASTDLTGPTYEQYF; size: few; V: TRBV5-1; D: TRBD1; J: TRBJ2-7
DNA: TGCGCCAGCAGCACCGAGACTGGACGAACCTACGAGCAGTACTTC; CDR3: CASSTETGRTYEQYF; size: few; V: TRBV5-1; D: -; J: TRBJ2-7
DNA: TGCGCCAGCAGCTCCGGACTAGCGGACTGGGAGCAGTTCTTC; CDR3: CASSSGLADWEQFF; size: -; V: TRBV5-1; D: TRBD2; J: TRBJ2-1
DNA: TGCGCCAGCAGCTCAACTTCAAACGGACTAGCGGGAGGGCCTTATGAGCAGTTCTTC; CDR3: CASSSTSNGLAGGPYEQFF; size: many; V: TRBV5-1; D: TRBD2; J: TRBJ2-1
DNA: TGTGCCAGCAGCTTAGCGATTCAGCCCTACGAGCAGTACTTC; CDR3: CASSLAIQPYEQYF; size: -; V: TRBV7-9; D: -; J: TRBJ2-7